This paragraph covers one T cell receptor (beta chain) sequence. These data originate in a study of blood T cell repertoires in COVID-19. Per the original methods: Amplifying reference gene primers gave estimates of nucleated cell counts. The repertoire was sequenced with immunoSEQ multiplex PCR; TCRdb's copy has only in-frame clones and lacks some. V and J calls and clone size are copied from that table; D and trimming were computed from the DNA. This table has around 400,000 clones, around 87% appearing once. CDR3 length equals 14 residues. Trimming removed 4 bases from V and 6 bases from J; junction bases left unmatched: 5. CDR1 SGHRS and CDR2 YFSETQ come from the germline V gene.

The receptor was isolated from a young woman with COVID-19, enrolled during active disease. The specimen sequenced was peripheral blood. The genes are TRBV5-1 and TRBJ2-7; TRBD1 aligns across 12 bases. CDR3: CASSGDRGRFEQYF. In DNA, the CDR3 is TGCGCCAGCAGCGGGGACAGGGGGCGCTTCGAGCAGTACTTC.